Presented here are 10 T cell receptor beta chains from one specimen sequenced in a study of T cells in Graves' hyperthyroidism and ophthalmopathy. What was amplified from RNA transcripts were TCR beta CDR3 regions. The TCR CDR3 was amplified in a first-round RT-PCR using the HTBI primer set. TCRdb re-analysed the multiplex PCR reads in MiXCR, keeping a single row per CDR3 protein. The profile shows hundreds of thousands of distinct CDR3 sequences, approximately 36% of them singletons. Sample: blood. These receptor sequences come from a woman aged 40 to 50 with Graves' hyperthyroidism.

V gene TRBV6-6 combines with J gene TRBJ2-5; either TRBD1 or TRBD2 may fit D (5 bases each). Germline CDR1 MNHNY, CDR2 SVGAGI (reference sequence). CDR3 size: 16 residues. Trimming left V 2 bases short and J 2 bases short, with 15 bases between. The DNA of the CDR3 is TGTGCCAGCAGTTACAACACTAGGGGTGGGCAAGAGACCCAGTACTTC. This sequence encodes CASSYNTRGGQETQYF.

This clonotype was recorded once. The V call is TRBV14, the J call TRBJ1-3; D remains ambiguous. The V end lost 2 bases, the J end lost 8 bases, and 22 bases lay between the germline ends. Germline CDR1 reads SGHDN; CDR2 reads FVKESK. The CDR3 runs to 17 residues. Written as DNA, the CDR3 is TGTGCCAGCAGCCAAATCGCCCGAAGGTCCAACGGCTACACCATATATTTT. Translation gives CASSQIARRSNGYTIYF.

This clonotype was seen at least ten times. The J gene is TRBJ2-5, the V gene TRBV10-3, with D possibly called TRBD1 or TRBD2 (5 bases each). There are 14 residues in the CDR3. V was cut by 2 bases and J by 5 bases, with 12 bases left in between. Germline V gene sequence: CDR1 ENHRY, CDR2 SYGVKD. CDR3 sequence reads: CAISERGSMETQYF. The CDR3 nucleotides are TGTGCCATCAGTGAGCGGGGCAGTATGGAGACCCAGTACTTC.

As regards this clonotype: This sequence may be a read error, since a much larger clone differs from it by one base. V is TRBV10-1 and J is TRBJ2-7; 7 nucleotides align to TRBD2. From germline, CDR1 is WNHNN and CDR2 SYGVQD (reference sequence). This CDR3 has 14 amino acids. Germline trimming cut 3 bases from V and 12 bases from J; bases unmatched to any gene: 14. CDR3 loop: CASSDRQQASGPYF. As DNA, the CDR3 is TGCGCCAGCAGTGACAGACAGCAAGCTAGCGGTCCGTACTTC.

The CDR3 region is CAAGVGGSTEAFF. Here the CDR3 DNA reads TGTGCAGCTGGGGTAGGAGGGTCCACTGAAGCTTTCTTT. This chain connects TRBV10-3 to TRBJ1-1, with D uncertain. The CDR3 runs to 13 residues. The germline gives CDR1 ENHRY, CDR2 SYGVKD.

This clonotype has at least ten counts. Here the CDR3 DNA reads TGTGCCACCAGCAGAGGGGGGCAGGCGACTGAAGCTTTCTTT. Translating gives CATSRGGQATEAFF. This chain uses TRBV15 with TRBJ1-1; a weak D match, TRBD1 (6 bases). Trimming removed 1 base at V and 5 bases at J, with 11 bases between. This CDR3 has 14 amino acids. CDR1 and CDR2 from the germline V gene are LNHNV and YYDKDF (reference sequence).

This clonotype showed up many times. The rearrangement links TRBV7-9 to TRBJ2-5; 12 bases match TRBD2. The CDR3 runs 15 residues. V gave up 7 bases and J gave up 2 bases; unmatched junction bases: 5. Germline lookup yields CDR1 SEHNR and CDR2 FQNEAQ (reference sequence). The CDR3 is CASKTSGGPQETQYF. The CDR3, as DNA: TGTGCCAGCAAAACTAGCGGGGGGCCACAAGAGACCCAGTACTTC.

In the case of this clonotype: This may stem from a read error, because a much larger clone lies one nucleotide away. The J gene is TRBJ1-5, the V gene TRBV10-3; D gene uncertain. The germline CDR1 and CDR2 sequences are ENHRY and SYGVKD. There are 14 residues in the CDR3. Trimming removed 7 bases at V and 0 bases at J, with 10 bases between. The CDR3 DNA is TGTGCCATCATCTTAGGGTTTAGCAATCAGCCCCAGCATTTT. Translating gives CAIILGFSNQPQHF.

This chain joins TRBV9 and TRBJ2-7; TRBD1 agrees at 9 bases. Per the germline V gene, CDR1 is SGDLS and CDR2 is YYNGEE. With 2 bases clipped from V and 0 bases from J, the junction kept 6 bases outside the gene matches. The CDR3 loop spans 16 amino acids. The CDR3, as DNA: TGTGCCAGCAGCGTCAGCCCGGGACAGGGCTCCTACGAGCAGTACTTC. Translation gives CASSVSPGQGSYEQYF.

The rearrangement links TRBV20-1 to TRBJ2-7; 7 nucleotides agree with TRBD2. From germline, CDR1 is DFQATT and CDR2 SNEGSKA (reference sequence). The CDR3 consists of 15 residues. V was pared by 0 bases and J by 3 bases, with 8 bases of the junction left unmatched. The CDR3 is CSARDPGGGGYEQYF. As DNA, the CDR3 is TGCAGTGCTAGAGATCCTGGCGGGGGAGGCTACGAGCAGTACTTC.